This T cell receptor beta chain was found in a study of T cells in Graves' hyperthyroidism and ophthalmopathy. Study results and limitations: Ophthalmopathy was identified by the model a median roughly 6.5 months ahead of onset. The blood repertoire included most of the expanded thyroid clonotypes above 0.001. Ophthalmopathy and stable hyperthyroidism were told apart by a 13 V-J model.

Each diagnosis drew on symptoms, thyroxine, TRAb, thyroid ultrasound and orbital computed tomography findings. The investigators amplified TCR beta CDR3 regions from RNA transcripts. Primed by the HTBI set, a first-round RT-PCR was run on the TCR CDR3. One entry per CDR3 protein, called by TCRdb with MiXCR from the multiplex PCR reads. This repertoire shows a few hundred thousand distinct CDR3 sequences, about 20% found once; its top ten account for around two thirds. In the case of this clonotype: Its target is not known.

The trim removed 5 bases at V and 0 bases at J, leaving 4 bases unmatched. There are 15 residues in the CDR3. Per germline, CDR1 SQVTM and CDR2 ANQGSEA. This chain links TRBV29-1 with TRBJ2-1, with 10 bases matching TRBD2. Material: blood. The TCR sequence derives from a man aged 25 to 40 with Graves' ophthalmopathy. The DNA for the CDR3 is TGCAGCGTTCACGCTAGCGGGAGCTCCTACAATGAGCAGTTCTTC. As protein: CSVHASGSSYNEQFF.